The entry that follows covers one T cell receptor beta chain sequence. Germline V gives CDR1 LNHDA, CDR2 SQIVND (reference sequence). V was clipped by 10 bases and J by 3 bases, with 19 bases between them. The CDR3 runs to 14 residues. The repertoire was sequenced with immunoSEQ multiplex PCR; TCRdb's copy has only in-frame clones and lacks some. The table includes about 120,000 clones, approximately 95% detected once. This specimen belongs to a study of T cell changes during pregnancy in multiple sclerosis. The clonotype was recovered from a female donor with multiple sclerosis, enrolled in a pregnancy study. Sequences were derived from peripheral blood, sampled before pregnancy. The V gene is TRBV19, the J gene TRBJ2-7; perhaps TRBD1 as D (7 bases). CDR3 in DNA: TGTGCCACCGCGGGACAGTTGGGGCTCTACGAGCAGTACTTC. This translates into CATAGQLGLYEQYF.